A single sample gave rise to the 3 T cell receptor beta chains below, sequenced in a study of T cell changes during pregnancy in multiple sclerosis. Assay: immunoSEQ multiplex PCR; the TCRdb copy retains only in-frame clones and omits some. This sample has tens of thousands of clones, with roughly 94% found just once. The sample was CD8+ T cells from peripheral blood mononuclear cells, taken after pregnancy. All receptors derive from a female donor with multiple sclerosis, enrolled in a pregnancy study.

The CDR3 spells CASSGGEGDSYDNEQFF. In DNA, the CDR3 is TGTGCCAGCAGCGGCGGGGAGGGAGACAGCTATGACAATGAGCAGTTCTTC. V usage is TRBV9 and J usage is TRBJ2-1; TRBD2 agrees at 7 bases. The CDR3 is made up of 17 amino acids. V gave up 3 bases and J gave up 5 bases; unmatched junction bases: 14. Germline CDR1 SGDLS, CDR2 YYNGEE.

The chain combines TRBV30 with TRBJ2-7; 8 bases are shared with TRBD1. The CDR3 sequence is 13 residues long. The V gene's germline CDR1 is GTSNPN and CDR2 SVGIG (reference sequence). J gave up 4 bases and V 1 base, and 3 bases lay outside the gene matches. As DNA, the CDR3 is TGTGCCTGGAGTGCTGGACAGGGTTACGAGCAGTACTTC. It codes for CAWSAGQGYEQYF.

The chain links TRBV27 to TRBJ1-1; D call uncertain. Germline loops: CDR1 MNHEY, CDR2 SMNVEV (reference sequence). With 3 bases removed from V and 0 bases from J, the gap between germline ends came to 11 bases. This CDR3 has 15 amino acids. The CDR3, as DNA: TGTGCCAGCAGTTTCAGTCCTTACCTGAACACTGAAGCTTTCTTT. The encoded protein is CASSFSPYLNTEAFF.